This T cell receptor beta chain was retrieved from a study of T cell changes during pregnancy in multiple sclerosis. Here immunoSEQ multiplex PCR was the method, and the copy in TCRdb shows in-frame clones only, minus some. The sample shows tens of thousands of clones, roughly nine tenths of them seen only once. Germline loops: CDR1 MNHEY, CDR2 SVGAGI. The ends were cut back, 6 bases at V and 4 bases at J, with 18 bases in the middle. The CDR3 is made up of 15 amino acids. The specimen was peripheral blood, collected before pregnancy. This TCR derives from a female donor with multiple sclerosis, enrolled in a pregnancy study. This chain joins TRBV6-5 and TRBJ1-1; D might be TRBD1 (5 bases). CDR3 DNA: TGTGCCAGCAGGAGTCCCAGGGATGGGCGCACTGAAGCTTTCTTT. This gives the protein CASRSPRDGRTEAFF.